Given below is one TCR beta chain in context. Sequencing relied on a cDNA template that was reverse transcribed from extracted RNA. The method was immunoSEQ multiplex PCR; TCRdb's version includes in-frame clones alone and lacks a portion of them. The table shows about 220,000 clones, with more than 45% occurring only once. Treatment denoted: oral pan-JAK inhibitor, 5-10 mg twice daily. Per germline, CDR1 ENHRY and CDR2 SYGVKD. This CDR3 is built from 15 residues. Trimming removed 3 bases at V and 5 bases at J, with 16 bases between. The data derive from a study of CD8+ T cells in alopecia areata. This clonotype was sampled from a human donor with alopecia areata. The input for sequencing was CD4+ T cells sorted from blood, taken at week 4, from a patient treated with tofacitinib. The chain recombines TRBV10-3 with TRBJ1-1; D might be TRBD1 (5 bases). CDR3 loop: CAISDSGTPGTEAFF. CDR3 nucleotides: TGTGCCATCAGTGACTCCGGGACCCCGGGGACTGAAGCTTTCTTT.